The present entry profiles one T cell receptor beta chain with its context. Antigen specificity is unknown. Germline CDR1 LNHDA, CDR2 SQIVND (reference sequence). CDR3 size: 15 residues. The V end lost 4 bases, the J end lost 0 bases, and 7 bases lay between the germline ends. Measured with immunoSEQ multiplex PCR; TCRdb has only the in-frame clones, and not every one. The sample yields around 100,000 clones, approximately 92% seen once. The data derive from a study of siplizumab effects on memory and regulatory T cells. Study observations and caveats: Siplizumab caused a significant drop in alloreactive sequences traceable to unstimulated CD4+ memory cells. Assignment of a naive or memory phenotype failed for roughly 75-95% of the proliferating CD4+ or CD8+ clones. There appeared to be greater diversity in naive T cells than in memory cells, and naive T cells seemed major contributors to the alloresponse. The mean Treg-derived percentage of mappable alloreactive CD4+ clones was 55% to 75% with siplizumab compared with 25% to 30% in controls.

V usage is TRBV19 and J usage is TRBJ2-6; D is unclear. This clonotype was obtained from a human donor in good health. The source material was CD4+ T cells sorted from blood. CDR3 residues: CASSSAASGANVLTF. In DNA form, the CDR3 reads TGTGCCAGTAGTAGCGCGGCCTCTGGGGCCAACGTCCTGACTTTC.